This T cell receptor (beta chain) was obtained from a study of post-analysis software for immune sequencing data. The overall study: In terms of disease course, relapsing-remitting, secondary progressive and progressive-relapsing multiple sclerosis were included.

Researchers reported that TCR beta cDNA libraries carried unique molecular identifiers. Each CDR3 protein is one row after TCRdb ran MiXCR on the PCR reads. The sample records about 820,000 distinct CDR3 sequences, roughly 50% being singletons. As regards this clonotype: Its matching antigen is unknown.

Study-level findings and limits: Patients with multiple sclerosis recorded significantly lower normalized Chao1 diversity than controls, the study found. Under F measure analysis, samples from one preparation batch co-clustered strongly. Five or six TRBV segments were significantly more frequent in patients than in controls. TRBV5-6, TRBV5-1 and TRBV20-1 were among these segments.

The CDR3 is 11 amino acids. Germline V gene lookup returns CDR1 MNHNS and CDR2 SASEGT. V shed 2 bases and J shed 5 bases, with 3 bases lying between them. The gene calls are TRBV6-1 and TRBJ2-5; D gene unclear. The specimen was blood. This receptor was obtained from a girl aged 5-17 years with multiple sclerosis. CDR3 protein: CASSEFETQYF. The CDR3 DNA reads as TGTGCCAGCAGTGAATTTGAGACCCAGTACTTC.